These T cell receptor beta chains were read from a single sample in a study of blood T cell repertoires in COVID-19. Method: immunoSEQ multiplex PCR; TCRdb's copy keeps in-frame clones and lacks some. The sample contains some 370,000 clones, less than 90% of which appear only once. Sequenced sample: PBMCs or T cells enriched from blood (not recorded which). All receptors come from a woman aged 45-59 years who had recovered from COVID-19. Both conserved end residues are part of each CDR3. D genes are given only for firm matches. A row's size may be missing; if present it is once, few, many or a size class.

TRBJ1-2	TRBV6-2/TRBV6-3	NA	few	CASSGTLGIDYGYTF	TGTGCCAGCAGTGGGACACTAGGGATCGACTATGGCTACACCTTC
TRBJ2-3	TRBV4-1	TRBD2	NA	CASSYGTSGGTDTQYF	TGCGCCAGCAGCTACGGGACTAGCGGGGGGACAGATACGCAGTATTTT
TRBJ2-3	TRBV19	NA	NA	CASQGGADTQYF	TGTGCCAGCCAAGGCGGGGCAGATACGCAGTATTTT
TRBJ2-5	TRBV7-2	TRBD2	NA	CASSAGTSRWETQYF	TGTGCCAGCAGCGCCGGGACTAGCCGGTGGGAGACCCAGTACTTC
TRBJ1-1	TRBV5-3	NA	NA	CARSPWGFGDLNTEAFF	TGTGCCAGAAGCCCGTGGGGTTTCGGGGACTTGAACACTGAAGCTTTCTTT
TRBJ2-1	TRBV6-5	TRBD2	once	CASRPLAGGVNEQFF	TGTGCCAGCAGACCACTAGCGGGAGGGGTCAATGAGCAGTTCTTC
TRBJ1-2	TRBV5-3	NA	NA	CARPQGNYGYTF	TGTGCCAGACCACAGGGTAACTATGGCTACACCTTC
TRBJ2-1	TRBV5-4	NA	NA	CASSSNRGNNEQFF	TGTGCCAGCAGCTCAAACCGGGGGAACAATGAGCAGTTCTTC
TRBJ1-1	TRBV19	NA	NA	CATHGRTEAFF	TGTGCCACCCACGGGAGGACTGAAGCTTTCTTT
TRBJ2-2	TRBV5-1	NA	NA	CASSSTTTVRELFF	TGCGCCAGCAGCTCCACTACTACCGTCAGGGAGCTGTTTTTT
TRBJ1-5	TRBV6-2/TRBV6-3	NA	NA	CASSYSSVQVQHF	TGTGCCAGCAGTTACTCGTCGGTACAGGTCCAGCATTTT